The source of this T cell receptor beta chain is a study of T cell responses to AZD1222 COVID-19 vaccine listed by TCRdb under 2021. Regarding the research as a whole: TCR sequencing was performed for 230 to 250 trial participants, of whom about 200 were given two doses of AZD1222 and 26 were given two doses of MenACWY control vaccine. Enrollment into the trials was organized by age into subgroups of 18-55, 56-69 and 70-plus years, and those subgroups contained around 150, 28 and 57 TCR-sequenced participants, respectively.

What the authors observed across the whole study: Spike-specific TCR breadth and depth rose significantly after two AZD1222 doses compared with day 0 and with MenACWY recipients. The vaccine-associated CD4 TCRs covered the entire spike protein, and the dominant responses fell in regions 160-218 and 743-854. Conclusions about previously exposed vaccinees are limited, since just a handful of AZD1222 recipients were seropositive for SARS-CoV-2 at baseline. Epitopes outside the regions mutated in the B.1.351 and B.1.1.7 variants were reportedly recognized by nearly half of the unique spike-specific TCRs. In the small 56-69-year group, the increase in depth fell short of significance, most likely because of low power. No day 14 peak-response samples were available, so repertoires were characterized only after the peak T cell response. Participants were mostly white British and included more females than males, and it was suggested by the authors that clonal diversity may have been underestimated.

With respect to this clone: The target of this receptor is not known. Nothing much larger sits one base from this clone, and base qualities are not available. Other DNA sequences in the same sample also yield this CDR3.

The CDR3 regions of human TCRbeta chains were analyzed by immunosequencing. As for how the authors treated the data: Repertoire TCRs were matched against a reference library of SARS-CoV-2-specific TCRs generated with the MIRA antigen-specificity platform. Breadth was defined as the fraction of unique TCRs that were SARS-CoV-2-associated. Depth was defined as the fraction of total T cells that were SARS-CoV-2-associated. Each spike-specific TCR was assigned to its reactive spike region and to a CD4 or CD8 class using the MIRA data. Log10-transformed breadth and depth values were compared by one-way ANOVA with Sidak's multiple comparisons tests. Imported from immuneACCESS, the table was reduced by TCRdb to in-frame sequences with V and J called. These copies leave out some clones; in studies compared against another copy, an unresolved V gene accounts for under half, and the cause of the remainder is not known. The V and J calls and clone size come from that table; D and trimming were worked out from the DNA. The sample includes about 99,000 clones, with roughly nine tenths observed a single time. 6.5% to 8.5% of the sample belongs to the ten largest clones.

Sample time point, as interpreted from the label and publication: about 28 days (+/-7) after the second vaccine dose. AZD1222 recipients whose second dose came at about 4 weeks and those whose second dose came at about 12 weeks were combined into one group, since spike-specific TCR depth and breadth did not differ between the two schedules. The vaccinee samples were drawn from two UK trials, COV001 and COV002, one of which was a single-blind randomized controlled phase 2/3 trial testing AZD1222 (ChAdOx1 nCoV-19) in healthy adults. Trial participant PBMC samples were collected at day 0 and day 28 after the second dose for TCRbeta chain sequencing. The sample in question was peripheral blood, obtained 28 days after the second AZD1222 dose. The sequence came from an adult who received the AZD1222 COVID-19 vaccine.

The CDR3 sequence is CASSWVAGGTGELFF. The nucleotide sequence is given as TGTGCCAGCAGCTGGGTGGCGGGGGGCACCGGGGAGCTGTTTTTT. The rearrangement combines TRBV7-2 with TRBJ2-2, with 8 middle bases fitting TRBD2. The CDR3 runs 15 amino acids, cysteine and phenylalanine included. CDR3 DNA only is kept here, 45 bases in frame from base 1. CDR1 and CDR2, looked up from the germline V gene, are SGHTA and FQGNSA. Here V drops 4 bases and J drops 4 bases, and the junction holds 5 bases not matched to any gene.